The clone carrying this TCR beta chain showed up just a few times. What it binds is not known. The CDR3 length is 16 residues. V trimming: 5 bases; J trimming: 5 bases; junction bases outside the gene matches: 11. The germline V gene encodes CDR1 LNHNV and CDR2 YYDKDF (reference sequence). Here immunoSEQ multiplex PCR was the method, and the copy in TCRdb shows in-frame clones only, minus some. Among some 14,000 clones listed, roughly 80% were seen once. The data stem from a study of somatic mutations in cytotoxic T cells in rheumatoid arthritis. General study points: TRBV07 appeared slightly underrepresented in the rheumatoid arthritis patients. That finding was not adjusted to account for multiple comparisons.

Using positive magnetic bead selection on an AutoMACS, CD4+ and CD8+ cells were isolated, after which their purity was checked by flow cytometry. Material for sequencing was CD8+ T cells sorted from blood. The V call is TRBV15, the J call TRBJ2-2; 7 bases are shared with TRBD1. The origin of this receptor is an adult with rheumatoid arthritis. CDR3 coding DNA: TGTGCCACCAGCGTGAGACAGGGTTTAGCAACCGGGGAGCTGTTTTTT. Translation: CATSVRQGLATGELFF. Variable domain in full (rest from reference TRBV15 and TRBJ2-2): DAMVIQNPRYQVTQFGKPVTLSCSQTLNHNVMYWYQQKSSQAPKLLFHYYDKDFNNEADTPDNFQSRRPNTSFCFLDIRSPGLGDTAMYLCATSVRQGLATGELFFGEGSRLTVL.